The 29 T cell receptor beta chains below all came from one sample that was sequenced in a study of radiotherapy plus CTLA-4 blockade in lung cancer. Method: immunoSEQ multiplex PCR; TCRdb's copy keeps in-frame clones and lacks some. The sample has 80,000 or so clones, under 80% seen once; the top ten hold 22%. Sequencing was performed on peripheral blood, taken from a patient treated with radiotherapy plus ipilimumab. These receptors all stem from a human donor with non-small cell lung cancer whose response to radiotherapy plus ipilimumab could not be evaluated. Some clones in this sample may be carry-over from other donors' samples.

J is TRBJ2-3 and V is TRBV27; 8 bases agree with TRBD2. After removal of 5 bases from V and 6 bases from J, the junction contained 13 bases not matched to a gene. Germline V CDR1 and CDR2: MNHEY, SMNVEV (reference sequence). The CDR3 runs 16 residues. The CDR3, as DNA: TGTGCCAGCAGTCTTCCCGGGACTAGGGGTCCGGATACGCAGTATTTT. Translation: CASSLPGTRGPDTQYF.

In this sample, this clone turned up once. The genes are TRBV11-2 and TRBJ2-1; 12 bases fit TRBD1. The CDR3 runs 15 residues. Germline V gives CDR1 SGHAT, CDR2 FQNNGV. Losses at the gene ends were 0 bases for V and 8 bases for J; bases not matched to a gene: 2. The CDR3 loop is CASSLDGTGGDEQFF. The CDR3 nucleotides are TGTGCCAGCAGCTTAGATGGGACAGGGGGCGATGAGCAGTTCTTC.

The chain couples TRBV4-3 to TRBJ1-2, with 7 bases aligning to TRBD1. This CDR3 comprises 16 residues. Germline CDR1 is LGHNA and CDR2 is YSLEER. V was clipped by 1 base and J by 4 bases; unmatched bases: 9. The CDR3 here is CASSQAPGTVSYGYTF. The CDR3 DNA follows: TGCGCCAGCAGCCAAGCCCCAGGGACAGTCTCCTATGGCTACACCTTC.

This clone was recorded once. This chain links TRBV7-9 with TRBJ1-1; no clear D gene. Per the germline V gene, CDR1 is SEHNR and CDR2 is FQNEAQ (reference sequence). Trimming left V 5 bases short and J 2 bases short, with 6 bases between. The CDR3 length is 12 residues. The CDR3 protein is CASSPRNTEAFF. The CDR3 region has the DNA TGTGCCAGCAGCCCGCGCAACACTGAAGCTTTCTTT.

The J gene is TRBJ1-2, the V gene TRBV6-5; TRBD1 might be the D (5 bases). CDR1 MNHEY and CDR2 SVGAGI come from the germline V gene. Trimming took off 5 bases at V and 3 bases at J, with 10 bases between the two ends. CDR3 length: 13 residues. CDR3 loop: CASSLREDYGYTF. DNA for the CDR3: TGTGCCAGCAGTCTCAGGGAGGACTATGGCTACACCTTC.

The chain employs TRBV19 and TRBJ2-7; possibly TRBD2 for D (5 bases). The germline V gene has CDR1 LNHDA and CDR2 SQIVND (reference sequence). The CDR3 runs 14 residues. V lost 1 base to trimming and J lost 2 bases, with 9 bases between them. The CDR3 DNA follows: TGTGCCAGTAGTATAGGGAGAGGGACCTACGAGCAGTACTTC. Amino acids: CASSIGRGTYEQYF.

CDR3 residues: CASSLLAGGGGYTF. The DNA for the CDR3 is TGTGCCAGCAGCTTGCTCGCCGGGGGGGGTGGCTACACCTTC. The chain is built from TRBV5-6 and TRBJ1-2; a possible D gene is TRBD1 (5 bases). This CDR3 is built from 14 residues. The V gene's germline CDR1 is SGHDT and CDR2 YYEEEE. V gave up 1 base and J gave up 7 bases, with 14 bases separating them.

The chain combines TRBV6-6 with TRBJ1-2, with 10 nucleotides matching TRBD1. From germline, CDR1 is MNHNY and CDR2 SVGAGI (reference sequence). This CDR3 has 14 amino acids. V lost 6 bases and J lost 3; bases outside the gene matches: 4. CDR3 protein: CASRGTGADYGYTF. The CDR3 nucleotides read TGTGCCAGCAGGGGGACAGGGGCCGACTATGGCTACACCTTC.

The V gene is TRBV7-8, the J gene TRBJ1-3; D perhaps matches TRBD1 (5 bases). In germline, CDR1 is SGHVS, CDR2 FQNEAQ. The CDR3 is made up of 19 amino acids. The ends were cut back, 4 bases at V and 0 bases at J, with 22 bases in the middle. The CDR3 bases are TGTGCCAGCAGCTGGATAGTAGGGTCCGGGGGGAGCTCTGGAAACACCATATATTTT. Translation: CASSWIVGSGGSSGNTIYF.

A few counts support this clone. The chain carries TRBV29-1 and TRBJ2-1; 10 nucleotides match TRBD1. The CDR3 totals 12 residues. Germline CDR1 and CDR2: SQVTM and ANQGSEA. Trimming removed 6 bases from V and 12 bases from J; junction bases left unmatched: 8. The CDR3, as DNA: TGCAGCGTGGGACAGGGGTTTGTCGGGCAGTTCTTC. It yields the protein CSVGQGFVGQFF.

The rearrangement uses TRBV7-9 and TRBJ1-4; D is uncertain. The V gene's germline CDR1 is SEHNR and CDR2 FQNEAQ (reference sequence). The V end lost 4 bases, the J end lost 8 bases, and 5 bases lay between the germline ends. This CDR3 comprises 11 residues. In DNA, the CDR3 is TGTGCCAGCAGCTCCCAGGAAAAACTGTTTTTT. Translating gives CASSSQEKLFF.

The genes are TRBV6-5 and TRBJ2-3; 11 bases map to TRBD2. The germline V gene has CDR1 MNHEY and CDR2 SVGAGI. J was trimmed by 6 bases and V by 3 bases; bases with no gene match: 8. CDR3 length: 16 amino acids. Here the CDR3 DNA reads TGTGCCAGCAGTTATGATAGCGGGGGGGTGGCGGATACGCAGTATTTT. Encoded protein: CASSYDSGGVADTQYF.

V usage is TRBV11-2 and J usage is TRBJ2-1; D perhaps matches TRBD1 (6 bases). The CDR3 is made up of 16 amino acids. Germline V lookup: CDR1 SGHAT, CDR2 FQNNGV. Between the trimmed V and J ends, which lost 4 bases and 5 bases, there was a span of 18 bases. In nucleotides, the CDR3 is TGTGCCAGCAGCTACGATCTGGGGGCGAATAACAATGAGCAGTTCTTC. Its translation is CASSYDLGANNNEQFF.

This chain joins TRBV7-3 and TRBJ2-3, with TRBD2 as a possible D gene (5 bases). Trimming left V 5 bases short and J 3 bases short, with 12 bases between. Germline assignment: CDR1 SGHTA and CDR2 FQGTGA. The CDR3 contains 14 residues. CDR3 region: CASSPGVRTDTQYF. CDR3 nucleotide sequence: TGTGCCAGCAGCCCCGGGGTAAGGACAGATACGCAGTATTTT.

The gene calls are TRBV5-1 and TRBJ1-3; unclear D gene. The CDR3 has 14 residues. Germline-derived CDR1 and CDR2 are SGHRS and YFSETQ. The V end lost 1 base, the J end lost 0 bases, and 5 bases lay between the germline ends. The DNA of the CDR3 is TGCGCCAGCAGCTTGACAGACTCTGGAAACACCATATATTTT. Its translation is CASSLTDSGNTIYF.

By its share, this clone is medium-sized (0.01 to 0.1%). This sequence joins TRBV29-1 and TRBJ1-1; weak D call: TRBD1 (6 bases). The CDR3 is 12 residues long. Germline values: CDR1 SQVTM, CDR2 ANQGSEA. Trimming left V 5 bases short and J 0 bases short, with 7 bases between. In DNA form, the CDR3 reads TGCAGCGTTTGGGACATGAACACTGAAGCTTTCTTT. It translates to CSVWDMNTEAFF. Full variable domain (missing parts from reference TRBV29-1 and TRBJ1-1): SAVISQKPSRDICQRGTSLTIQCQVDSQVTMMFWYRQQPGQSLTLIATANQGSEATYESGFVIDKFPISRPNLTFSTLTVSNMSPEDSSIYLCSVWDMNTEAFFGQGTRLTVV.

The chain couples TRBV5-1 to TRBJ2-5; tentatively, D is TRBD1 (6 bases). The ends were cut back, 4 bases at V and 4 bases at J, with 17 bases in the middle. This CDR3 comprises 15 residues. Germline lookup yields CDR1 SGHRS and CDR2 YFSETQ. The CDR3 DNA follows: TGCGCCAGCAGCAAATCTACAGGGAGCCCAGAGACCCAGTACTTC. It translates to CASSKSTGSPETQYF.

This clone occurred once. V is TRBV19 and J is TRBJ2-3; tentative D call: TRBD1 (6 bases). This CDR3 is built from 15 residues. CDR1 is LNHDA and CDR2 is SQIVND in the germline V gene (reference sequence). Trimming stripped 6 bases from V and 0 bases from J, with 13 bases between. CDR3 amino acids: CASSNRVTSTDTQYF. The DNA for the CDR3 is TGTGCCAGTAGCAACAGGGTAACTAGCACAGATACGCAGTATTTT.

The gene calls are TRBV29-1 and TRBJ2-7; 8 bases are a match to TRBD1. This CDR3 region has 13 residues. Germline CDR1 SQVTM, CDR2 ANQGSEA. V was clipped by 5 bases and J by 7 bases; unmatched bases: 10. The CDR3 spells CSVITGTGWEQYF. As DNA, the CDR3 is TGCAGCGTTATAACCGGGACAGGCTGGGAGCAGTACTTC.

V gene TRBV19 combines with J gene TRBJ1-1, with TRBD1 identical over 7 bases. The germline CDR1 and CDR2 sequences are LNHDA and SQIVND (reference sequence). After removal of 3 bases from V and 0 bases from J, the junction contained 7 bases not matched to a gene. CDR3 length: 16 residues. The CDR3 reads CASSIVGGSLNTEAFF. The DNA for the CDR3 is TGTGCCAGTAGTATCGTAGGGGGCAGCCTGAACACTGAAGCTTTCTTT.

The table lists this clone with a count of one. The chain has TRBV5-1 and TRBJ2-1, with 9 positions matching TRBD2. Germline V CDR1 and CDR2: SGHRS, YFSETQ. The J segment lost 7 bases and the V segment lost 0 bases, leaving 11 bases of the junction unmatched. The CDR3 extends over 17 amino acids. CDR3 amino acids: CASSLEPGLAIGNEQFF. Here the CDR3 DNA reads TGCGCCAGCAGCTTGGAACCGGGACTAGCTATCGGGAATGAGCAGTTCTTC.

The V call is TRBV4-3, the J call TRBJ1-2, with D unresolved. The V and J ends lost 0 bases and 8 bases respectively, with 13 bases between them. The CDR3 totals 14 residues. Germline-derived CDR1 and CDR2 are LGHNA and YSLEER. The CDR3 here is CASSQDRGSEGYTF. CDR3 DNA sequence: TGCGCCAGCAGCCAAGATCGGGGTTCAGAGGGCTACACCTTC.

This chain uses TRBV15 with TRBJ2-5; tentative D call: TRBD2 (5 bases). CDR3 length equals 16 residues. V lost 0 bases to trimming and J lost 9 bases, with 20 bases between them. Germline lookup yields CDR1 LNHNV and CDR2 YYDKDF (reference sequence). Here the CDR3 reads CATSRDAGGFGGSQYF. The CDR3 DNA is TGTGCCACCAGCAGAGATGCGGGCGGGTTCGGTGGATCCCAGTACTTC.

This clone was picked up a small number of times. Written as DNA, the CDR3 is TGTGCCATCAGTGAAACCCGGGTAAACACTGAAGCTTTCTTT. It codes for CAISETRVNTEAFF. The chain carries TRBV10-3 and TRBJ1-1; no clear D gene. CDR3 length: 14 residues. The ends were cut back, 3 bases at V and 2 bases at J, with 10 bases in the middle. The germline V gene has CDR1 ENHRY and CDR2 SYGVKD.

This sequence joins TRBV2 and TRBJ2-1, with 12 bases fitting TRBD2. Germline CDR1 reads SNHLY; CDR2 reads FYNNEI. The CDR3 runs to 15 residues. The trim removed 6 bases at V and 8 bases at J, leaving 8 bases unmatched. The CDR3 sequence: CASRELAGGDDEQFF. The CDR3 coding sequence is TGTGCCAGCAGGGAGCTAGCGGGGGGGGACGATGAGCAGTTCTTC.

V gene TRBV5-1 combines with J gene TRBJ2-7; 7 bases fit TRBD2. The J segment lost 2 bases and the V segment lost 5 bases, leaving 10 bases of the junction unmatched. The CDR3 has 15 amino acids. Germline V CDR1 and CDR2: SGHRS, YFSETQ. DNA for the CDR3: TGCGCCAGCAGAACCGGGGGGTCCTTTACCTACGAGCAGTACTTC. Its protein is CASRTGGSFTYEQYF.

The J gene is TRBJ1-6, the V gene TRBV19; D call uncertain. Germline CDR1 and CDR2: LNHDA and SQIVND (reference sequence). Trimming removed 7 bases from V and 7 bases from J, with 17 bases in between. The CDR3 spans 15 residues. The CDR3 loop reads CASTLGLPGNSPLHF. As DNA, the CDR3 is TGTGCCAGTACGTTGGGCCTACCCGGCAATTCACCCCTCCACTTT. The variable domain in full, completed from reference TRBV19 and TRBJ1-6, reads DGGITQSPKYLFRKEGQNVTLSCEQNLNHDAMYWYRQDPGQGLRLIYYSQIVNDFQKGDIAEGYSVSREKKESFPLTVTSAQKNPTAFYLCASTLGLPGNSPLHFGNGTRLTVT.

V gene TRBV6-1 combines with J gene TRBJ1-1, with unresolved D. Germline CDR1 reads MNHNS; CDR2 reads SASEGT. The CDR3 is made up of 12 amino acids. V was trimmed by 11 bases and J by 3 bases, leaving 13 bases between them. The CDR3 here is CAGKEVYTEAFF. The CDR3 DNA is TGTGCCGGAAAGGAGGTTTACACTGAAGCTTTCTTT.

V gene TRBV5-6 combines with J gene TRBJ1-2; 7 nucleotides agree with TRBD1. V lost 1 base, J lost 12 bases, and 15 bases stayed unmatched. The CDR3 extends over 15 amino acids. Germline V gene sequence: CDR1 SGHDT, CDR2 YYEEEE. The CDR3 bases are TGTGCCAGCAGCTTGAATGGGCAGGGGGGTTTGGAGGACACCTTC. This translates into CASSLNGQGGLEDTF.